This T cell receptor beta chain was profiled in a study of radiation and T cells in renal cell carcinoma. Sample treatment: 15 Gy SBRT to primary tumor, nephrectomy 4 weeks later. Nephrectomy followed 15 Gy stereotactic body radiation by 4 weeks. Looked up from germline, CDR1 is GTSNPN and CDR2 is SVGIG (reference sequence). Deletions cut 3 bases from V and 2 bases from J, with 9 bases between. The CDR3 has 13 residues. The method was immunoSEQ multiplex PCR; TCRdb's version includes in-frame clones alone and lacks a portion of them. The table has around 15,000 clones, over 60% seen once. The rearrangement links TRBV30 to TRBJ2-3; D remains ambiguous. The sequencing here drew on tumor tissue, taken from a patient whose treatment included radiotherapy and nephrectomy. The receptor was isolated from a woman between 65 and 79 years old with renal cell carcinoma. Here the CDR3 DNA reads TGTGCCTGGAGGGCGGATATCACAGATACGCAGTATTTT. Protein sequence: CAWRADITDTQYF.